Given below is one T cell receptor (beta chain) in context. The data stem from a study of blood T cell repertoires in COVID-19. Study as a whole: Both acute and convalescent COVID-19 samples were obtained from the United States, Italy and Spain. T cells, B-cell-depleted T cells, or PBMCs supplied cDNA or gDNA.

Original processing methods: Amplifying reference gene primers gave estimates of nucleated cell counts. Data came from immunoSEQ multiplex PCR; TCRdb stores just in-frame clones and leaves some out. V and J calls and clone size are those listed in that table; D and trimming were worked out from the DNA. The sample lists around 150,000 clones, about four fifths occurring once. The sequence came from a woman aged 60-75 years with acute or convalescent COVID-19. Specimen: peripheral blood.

CDR3 in DNA: TGTGCCAGCAGCCGCATCAGGGGAATTGAAGCTTTCTTT. Its protein is CASSRIRGIEAFF. The chain is built from TRBV3-1 (or the pseudogene TRBV3-2) and TRBJ1-1; the D gene is possibly TRBD1 (6 bases). Deletions cut 4 bases from V and 7 bases from J, with 13 bases between. The CDR3 totals 13 residues. Germline V gene sequence: CDR1 LGHDT, CDR2 YNNKEL (reference sequence).